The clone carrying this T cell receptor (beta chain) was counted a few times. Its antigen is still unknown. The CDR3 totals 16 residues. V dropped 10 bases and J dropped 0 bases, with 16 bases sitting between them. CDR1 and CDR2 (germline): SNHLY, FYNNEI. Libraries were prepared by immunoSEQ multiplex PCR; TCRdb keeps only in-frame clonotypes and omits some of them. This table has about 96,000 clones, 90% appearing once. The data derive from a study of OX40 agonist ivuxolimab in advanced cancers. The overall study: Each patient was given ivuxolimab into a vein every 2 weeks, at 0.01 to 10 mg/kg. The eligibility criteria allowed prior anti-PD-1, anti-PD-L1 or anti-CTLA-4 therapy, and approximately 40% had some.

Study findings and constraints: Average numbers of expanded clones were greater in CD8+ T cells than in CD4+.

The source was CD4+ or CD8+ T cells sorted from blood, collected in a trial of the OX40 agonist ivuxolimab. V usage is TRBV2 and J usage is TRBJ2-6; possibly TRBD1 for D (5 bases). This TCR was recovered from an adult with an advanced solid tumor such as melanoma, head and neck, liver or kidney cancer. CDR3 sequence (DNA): TGTGCCACCACAGGACAACGTTTCTCTGGGGCCAACGTCCTGACTTTC. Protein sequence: CATTGQRFSGANVLTF.